This T cell receptor beta chain was sequenced in a study of beta chain features in type 1 diabetes (dated by TCRdb to 2017 to 2018). Describing the broader study: Mean age, gender distribution, total cell number and subset yield were not different between patients and healthy donors. A total of some 110 million sorted cells were examined across all samples, and the number of cells per subset was strongly correlated with RNA yield. In the study, recently diagnosed type 1 diabetes patients and matched healthy donors were compared on the TCRB repertoires of their sorted circulating CD4+ T cell subsets. Regulatory and stem cell-like memory subsets were isolated from only 8 patients and roughly 8 healthy donors, whereas naive and central memory subsets came from all 28 donors. General findings and caveats noted by the study authors: Because cDNA rather than genomic DNA was sequenced, highly expressing activated cells could have been over-represented, although no difference in activation and CD3 levels was found between groups. Shorter templates might be favored by PCR, yet because patient and control samples were amplified and corrected together, any such skew would affect both groups equally. Type 1 diabetes patients showed a moderate but significant shortening of TCRB CDR3 length in all four CD4+ subsets. The naive, central memory and regulatory TCRB repertoires appeared to resemble one another more closely among patients than among healthy donors. Because small numbers of individuals were included in the HLA sub-analyses, any influence of HLA type on TCRB rearrangement was left unresolved. At VDJ recombination sites, type 1 diabetes patients had fewer insertions and more deleted nucleotides, which implies abnormalities in thymic rearrangement.

The entire isolated RNA was reverse transcribed using the High Capacity cDNA Reverse Transcription Kit, and thus expressed TCRB transcripts were sequenced. Deep immunoSEQ sequencing was performed on naive, central memory and regulatory T cell samples, with an average of roughly 3.5 million total reads per sample. Sorted cells were lysed in RLT buffer, and RNA was extracted using DNase-treated RNeasy Micro or Mini kits according to cell number. Each cell subset was processed on its own to prevent cross-contamination, while patient and healthy donor samples were processed together. TCRB sequences were amplified from cDNA with the immunoSEQ multiplex PCR, producing 87-bp fragments spanning the CDR3 region. Sequencing of the amplicons was performed on the Illumina HiSeq platform. From the authors' description of their analysis: PCR bias was computationally corrected using synthetic template baselines, reads within Hamming distance 2 were collapsed, and singletons that could not be merged were discarded. Reads were aligned against IMGT to assign V, D and J genes, CDR3 length and insertions or deletions at six rearrangement sites. Within each subset, clonotype counts were normalized to sorted cell number, after which true diversity and Gini coefficients were computed with the tcR R package. Repertoire sharing was quantified using the overlap coefficient calculated on TCRB nucleotide sequences. Out-of-frame TCRB sequences from naive cells were analyzed as a proxy for the pre-selection repertoire. The clones in this table, taken by TCRdb from immuneACCESS, are in-frame only. Not every clone is retained; where verified, under half of the shortfall comes from an unresolved V gene, and the cause of the rest is unknown. The DNA gave D and trimming, while V, J and clone size come from that table. The sample table contains hundreds of thousands of clones; only one count was recorded for around an eighth of them. The leading ten clones occupy approximately 0.022% of the sample.

Each donor gave one peripheral blood draw, averaging around 120 mL, which was collected into heparinised tubes. Using a panel that included CD45RO, CCR7, CD25, CD127, CD95 and CD27, naive, central memory, regulatory and stem cell-like memory CD4+ T cells were sorted on a BD FACSAria II. All sorted populations exceeded 98% purity. PBMCs were isolated immediately by Lymphoprep density gradient centrifugation and stained directly without culture. So that batch effects would be minimized, each experiment stained and sorted samples in pairs, pairing one healthy donor with one patient. In the germline V gene (reference sequence), CDR1 corresponds to SEHNR and CDR2 to FQNEAQ. The CDR3 runs 14 amino acids, cysteine and phenylalanine included. Of the read, only the CDR3 DNA is kept; its 42 bases are in frame from base 1. A distance of 9 bases separates the germline ends of V and J, which lose 0 bases and 4 bases respectively.

A remark on this clone: The clone's antigen remains unknown. Base-call qualities are not available, and no considerably larger clone is one nucleotide away.

The sequencing input was naive CD4+ T cells from blood. The cell subset or site label for this specimen denotes: true naive CD4+ T cells. This chain joins TRBV7-9 to TRBJ1-1; the D gene identity is not certain. The clonotype originates from a man aged 18 to 29 with type 1 diabetes. The DNA reads as follows: TGTGCCAGCAGCTTAGCTCGGGAGGTCACTGAAGCTTTCTTT. The resulting protein is CASSLAREVTEAFF.